Below, 29 T cell receptor beta chains from the same sample are listed, as sequenced in a study of cytomegalovirus exposure and HLA in healthy donors. Amplification used 60 Vbeta primers and 13 Jbeta primers. Clones were sequenced by immunoSEQ multiplex PCR, and TCRdb holds only the in-frame ones, with some missing. Of some 130,000 clones detected, roughly 78% appear once; the ten largest clones hold around 4.8%. Specimen: PBMCs. These receptor sequences come from a man aged 25-45 years in good health.

V gene TRBV2 combines with J gene TRBJ2-1; 10 bases fit TRBD2. Germline values: CDR1 SNHLY, CDR2 FYNNEI. Germline trimming cut 4 bases from V and 6 bases from J; bases unmatched to any gene: 6. The CDR3 runs 15 residues. The CDR3, as DNA: TGTGCCAGCAGTGGTTTCGAGCGGGAGGGCAATGAGCAGTTCTTC. Translated: CASSGFEREGNEQFF.

Turning to this clone: A junction boundary mismatches the germline segment, possibly from a read error. This rearrangement joins TRBV6-1 to TRBJ2-7; D is perhaps TRBD2 (6 bases). The CDR3 covers 13 residues. Germline lookup yields CDR1 MNHNS and CDR2 SASEGT. CDR3 sequence: CASREGGAGEQYF. In nucleotides, the CDR3 is TGTGCCAGCAGAGAAGGAGGGGCGGGAGAGCAGTACTTC.

The rearrangement joins TRBV18 to TRBJ2-7; 11 nucleotides line up with TRBD1. The CDR3 extends over 15 amino acids. The V and J ends lost 6 bases and 4 bases, in that order; junction bases with no gene match: 8. Germline CDR1 is KGHSH and CDR2 is LQKENI. As DNA, the CDR3 is TGTGCCAGCTCCCCGCCGGGACAGGGGGGGTACGAGCAGTACTTC. Translation gives CASSPPGQGGYEQYF.

This clone was picked up a small number of times. The chain carries TRBV11-2 and TRBJ1-4, with a possible D match to TRBD1 (5 bases). Germline V gene lookup returns CDR1 SGHAT and CDR2 FQNNGV. The CDR3 consists of 16 residues. Deletions cut 3 bases from V and 5 bases from J, with 16 bases between. CDR3 in DNA: TGTGCCAGCAGCTTCCAGGGTCAGGTCGTCAATGAAAAACTGTTTTTT. Its translation is CASSFQGQVVNEKLFF. The full variable domain, in which reference TRBV11-2 and TRBJ1-4 provide the parts outside the CDR3, is EAGVAQSPRYKIIEKRQSVAFWCNPISGHATLYWYQQILGQGPKLLIQFQNNGVVDDSQLPKDRFSAERLKGVDSTLKIQPAKLEDSAVYLCASSFQGQVVNEKLFFGSGTQLSVL.

The genes are TRBV5-1 and TRBJ1-1; the D is unclear. Germline-derived CDR1 and CDR2 are SGHRS and YFSETQ. Trimming left V 4 bases short and J 0 bases short, with 10 bases between. CDR3 size: 14 residues. CDR3 DNA sequence: TGCGCCAGCAGCAGCGAGAGGTTGAACACTGAAGCTTTCTTT. Translating it yields CASSSERLNTEAFF. Using reference TRBV5-1 and TRBJ1-1 for the parts outside the CDR3, the full variable domain is KAGVTQTPRYLIKTRGQQVTLSCSPISGHRSVSWYQQTPGQGLQFLFEYFSETQRNKGNFPGRFSGRQFSNSRSEMNVSTLELGDSALYLCASSSERLNTEAFFGQGTRLTVV.

This chain uses TRBV19 with TRBJ1-5, with 12 bases fitting TRBD1. The CDR3 extends over 16 amino acids. The junction had 4 bases not matched to a gene; V was cut back by 7 bases and J by 0 bases. Per germline, CDR1 LNHDA and CDR2 SQIVND (reference sequence). CDR3 nucleotide sequence: TGTGCCAGTACGGGACAGGGGGCTTATAGCAATCAGCCCCAGCATTTT. Translating gives CASTGQGAYSNQPQHF.

The chain employs TRBV4-1 and TRBJ2-1; 8 bases align to TRBD2. Germline values: CDR1 MGHRA, CDR2 YSYEKL. Trimming removed 3 bases from V and 7 bases from J; junction bases left unmatched: 5. This CDR3 spans 14 amino acids. The CDR3, as DNA: TGCGCCAGCAGCCAGGTGGGACTAGTGAATGAGCAGTTCTTC. Protein: CASSQVGLVNEQFF.

This CDR3 reads CASSESGRSTYEQYF. CDR3 in DNA: TGCGCCAGCAGTGAGAGCGGGAGGTCTACCTACGAGCAGTACTTC. This chain links TRBV10-1 with TRBJ2-5; 9 positions agree with TRBD2. The J call could be wrong; TRBJ2-7 is a better fit for the DNA end. The CDR3 totals 15 residues. CDR1 and CDR2 from the germline V gene are WNHNN and SYGVQD (reference sequence).

This clone was seen a handful of times. The rearrangement joins TRBV5-4 to TRBJ2-1; the D gene is possibly TRBD2 (6 bases). This CDR3 has 14 amino acids. Trimming cost V 2 bases and J 6 bases, with 12 bases left between them. CDR1 and CDR2 from the germline V gene are SGHNT and YYREEE (reference sequence). The CDR3 is CASSLGGWSNEQFF. The CDR3 DNA reads as TGTGCCAGCAGCTTAGGAGGGTGGTCCAATGAGCAGTTCTTC.

The rearrangement uses TRBV7-9 and TRBJ2-1, with a weak D call TRBD2 (5 bases). Germline values: CDR1 SEHNR, CDR2 FQNEAQ (reference sequence). With 7 bases removed from V and 6 bases from J, the gap between germline ends came to 19 bases. CDR3 size: 15 residues. CDR3 residues: CASTPMDFFGNEQFF. The CDR3 region has the DNA TGTGCCAGCACCCCCATGGACTTTTTTGGCAATGAGCAGTTCTTC.

V and J are TRBV28 and TRBJ2-5; D possibly corresponds to TRBD2 (8 bases). This CDR3 has 16 residues. Trimming pared 10 bases from V and 3 bases from J, leaving 24 bases between. Germline V gene lookup returns CDR1 MDHEN and CDR2 SYDVKM. The CDR3 loop reads CATPSREGAVEETQYF. The CDR3, as DNA: TGTGCCACCCCCTCCCGGGAGGGGGCGGTAGAAGAGACCCAGTACTTC.

The chain recombines TRBV6-6 with TRBJ2-7; 11 nucleotides agree with TRBD2. Germline V CDR1 and CDR2: MNHNY, SVGAGI (reference sequence). The CDR3 runs to 13 residues. The ends lost 7 bases at V and 3 bases at J; junction bases unmatched: 2. This CDR3 is CASKTSGNYEQYF. In DNA form, the CDR3 reads TGTGCCAGCAAGACTAGCGGGAACTACGAGCAGTACTTC.

The chain carries TRBV19 and TRBJ1-5; D is ambiguous. V lost 3 bases and J 1 base, leaving 13 bases between the germline ends. From germline, CDR1 is LNHDA and CDR2 SQIVND (reference sequence). The length of the CDR3 is 16 residues. CDR3 sequence: CASSMAALGSNQPQHF. The CDR3 DNA reads TGTGCCAGTAGTATGGCGGCCCTCGGGAGCAATCAGCCCCAGCATTTT.

The genes are TRBV4-1 and TRBJ2-2, with a weak D call TRBD2 (5 bases). The germline V gene encodes CDR1 MGHRA and CDR2 YSYEKL. Trimming removed 1 base at V and 5 bases at J, with 11 bases between. The CDR3 has 15 amino acids. As DNA, the CDR3 is TGCGCCAGCAGCCAAGTGGTCAGGAGGACCGGGGAGCTGTTTTTT. Translating gives CASSQVVRRTGELFF.

The CDR3 DNA is TGTGCCAGCAGCCGGGGAGAGACCCAGTACTTC. This codes for CASSRGETQYF. The chain couples TRBV9 to TRBJ2-5; the D gene is possibly TRBD2 (5 bases). Germline values: CDR1 SGDLS, CDR2 YYNGEE. The CDR3 sequence is 11 residues long. Between the trimmed V and J ends, which lost 4 bases and 4 bases, there was a span of 5 bases. The full variable domain, with the rest looked up from reference TRBV9 and TRBJ2-5, is DSGVTQTPKHLITATGQRVTLRCSPRSGDLSVYWYQQSLDQGLQFLIQYYNGEERAKGNILERFSAQQFPDLHSELNLSSLELGDSALYFCASSRGETQYFGPGTRLLVL.

V and J are TRBV7-9 and TRBJ2-7; a possible D gene is TRBD2 (6 bases). CDR3 length: 13 amino acids. Germline V CDR1 and CDR2: SEHNR, FQNEAQ (reference sequence). V gave up 6 bases and J gave up 3 bases, with 12 bases separating them. CDR3 nucleotides: TGTGCCAGCAGGCCTGGGACTGACTACGAGCAGTACTTC. Amino acid sequence: CASRPGTDYEQYF.

This rearrangement joins TRBV6-6 to TRBJ2-3; 11 bases agree with TRBD1. Germline CDR1 reads MNHNY; CDR2 reads SVGAGI (reference sequence). This CDR3 is built from 15 residues. V dropped 7 bases and J dropped 0; count of bases not matched to a gene: 3. The CDR3 nucleotides are TGTGCCAGCAAGGACAGGGGGCACAGCACAGATACGCAGTATTTT. Translating gives CASKDRGHSTDTQYF.

The chain carries TRBV7-9 and TRBJ2-1; the D gene is possibly TRBD2 (5 bases). Germline V gives CDR1 SEHNR, CDR2 FQNEAQ (reference sequence). The CDR3 extends over 13 amino acids. Trimming cost V 5 bases and J 7 bases, with 12 bases left between them. The CDR3 DNA reads as TGTGCCAGCAGCCCGGGGATGTTGAATGAGCAGTTCTTC. Translated: CASSPGMLNEQFF.

This clone was observed a single time. The identical CDR3 is also encoded by other nucleotide sequences in the sample. CDR3 in amino acids: CASSEPGAVGTEAFF. The CDR3 DNA follows: TGCGCCAGCAGCGAACCAGGGGCGGTGGGCACTGAAGCTTTCTTT. This chain connects TRBV4-1 to TRBJ1-1; TRBD1 is a possible D gene (6 bases). The CDR3 contains 15 residues. V gave up 5 bases and J gave up 4 bases, with 17 bases separating them. Germline CDR1 is MGHRA and CDR2 is YSYEKL.

This rearrangement joins TRBV28 to TRBJ1-3, with D possibly matching TRBD1 (5 bases). V lost 3 bases and J lost 4, with 10 bases in between. Germline V gives CDR1 MDHEN, CDR2 SYDVKM. The CDR3 length is 14 residues. CDR3 sequence (DNA): TGTGCCAGCAGTTTCCAGGGTAGCGGAAACACCATATATTTT. The encoded protein is CASSFQGSGNTIYF.

CDR3 in DNA: TGTGCCAGCAGTTTATGGGGGACTAGCGGGAGTGATGAGCAGTTCTTC. Its translation is CASSLWGTSGSDEQFF. The chain employs TRBV28 and TRBJ2-1; 14 bases align to TRBD2. Trimming took 0 bases from V and 8 from J; bases not matched to a gene: 3. The CDR3 loop spans 16 amino acids. The germline CDR1 and CDR2 sequences are MDHEN and SYDVKM.

As for this clone: This CDR3 is also generated by other DNA sequences in the sample. The chain combines TRBV7-9 with TRBJ2-1; tentative D call: TRBD2 (6 bases). The CDR3 spans 15 residues. Per the germline V gene, CDR1 is SEHNR and CDR2 is FQNEAQ (reference sequence). Trimming left V 0 bases short and J 2 bases short, with 8 bases between. The CDR3 DNA is TGTGCCAGCAGCTTAGCGGGGGGAACCTACAATGAGCAGTTCTTC. Translation gives CASSLAGGTYNEQFF.

The chain links TRBV29-1 to TRBJ1-4, with a possible D match to TRBD1 (5 bases). Germline loops: CDR1 SQVTM, CDR2 ANQGSEA. The germline V and J ends were trimmed by 1 base and 8 bases, with 8 bases remaining between them. This CDR3 has 12 residues. CDR3: CSVEGDREKLFF. The DNA for the CDR3 is TGCAGCGTTGAAGGTGACAGAGAAAAACTGTTTTTT.

This clone occurred a few times. The V gene is TRBV7-8, the J gene TRBJ1-4, with 10 bases lining up with TRBD1. V dropped 5 bases and J dropped 8; count of bases not matched to a gene: 11. The germline V gene encodes CDR1 SGHVS and CDR2 FQNEAQ. This CDR3 has 16 amino acids. The CDR3, as DNA: TGTGCCAGCAGCCAGAGCCGACAGGGGGCAAGGGAAAAACTGTTTTTT. This translates into CASSQSRQGAREKLFF.

The chain uses TRBV7-2 and TRBJ2-6; TRBD1 is a possible D gene (6 bases). CDR3 length equals 15 residues. Germline assignment: CDR1 SGHTA and CDR2 FQGNSA. The germline V and J ends were trimmed by 3 bases and 7 bases, with 13 bases remaining between them. The chain's CDR3 is CASSFTGQVANVLTF. In DNA, the CDR3 is TGTGCCAGCAGCTTCACGGGACAAGTCGCCAACGTCCTGACTTTC.

The rearrangement uses TRBV7-9 and TRBJ1-5; D is undetermined. In germline, CDR1 is SEHNR, CDR2 FQNEAQ (reference sequence). The CDR3 runs 14 residues. V lost 5 bases to trimming and J lost 5 bases, with 13 bases between them. Here the CDR3 DNA reads TGTGCCAGCAGCCCCCTGGGCTGGGATCAGCCCCAGCATTTT. Residues: CASSPLGWDQPQHF.

The genes are TRBV25-1 and TRBJ2-1, with 11 bases identical to TRBD2. Trimming took 2 bases from V and 1 from J; bases not matched to a gene: 4. The germline V gene has CDR1 MGHDK and CDR2 SYGVNS. There are 17 residues in the CDR3. CDR3 in DNA: TGTGCCAGCAGTGAACTAGCGGGAGGACAATCCTACAATGAGCAGTTCTTC. Protein product: CASSELAGGQSYNEQFF. The full variable domain, its missing parts supplied by reference TRBV25-1 and TRBJ2-1, is EADIYQTPRYLVIGTGKKITLECSQTMGHDKMYWYQQDPGMELHLIHYSYGVNSTEKGDLSSESTVSRIRTEHFPLTLESARPSHTSQYLCASSELAGGQSYNEQFFGPGTRLTVL.

This clone occurred once. The CDR3 region is CASRPTSSGNTIYF. The CDR3 region has the DNA TGTGCCAGCAGACCTACTAGCTCTGGAAACACCATATATTTT. The chain joins TRBV27 to TRBJ1-3; D is unclear. The ends were cut back, 6 bases at V and 0 bases at J, with 9 bases in the middle. CDR3 length equals 14 residues. Looked up from germline, CDR1 is MNHEY and CDR2 is SMNVEV (reference sequence).

CDR3 DNA: TGTGCCAGCGGGACTTGGCTCAATGAGCAGTTCTTC. Its protein product is CASGTWLNEQFF. The chain combines TRBV28 with TRBJ2-1; weak D call: TRBD2 (6 bases). Between the trimmed V and J ends, which lost 8 bases and 6 bases, there was a span of 11 bases. This CDR3 spans 12 amino acids. CDR1 and CDR2 (germline): MDHEN, SYDVKM.